The rows below give T cell receptor beta chains drawn from one sample of a study of blood T cell repertoires in COVID-19. Sequencing was performed with immunoSEQ multiplex PCR; in TCRdb, only in-frame clones are kept and a portion is missing. The sample records 150,000 to 200,000 clones, around 86% being singletons. Sequencing was performed on peripheral blood. These receptors originate from a middle-aged man with active or convalescent COVID-19. CDR3s include the opening cysteine and the closing phenylalanine or tryptophan. D genes are given only for firm matches. A clone size is listed for some rows: how often the clone was seen (once, few, many), or a class if it is expanded.

abundance,v_gene,j_gene,d_gene,CDR3nt,CDR3aa
-,TRBV4-2,TRBJ1-2,-,TGTGCCAGCAGCCAAGTTAGCTATGGCTACACCTTC,CASSQVSYGYTF
-,TRBV20-1,TRBJ2-3,-,TGCAGTGCTAGTAAACTCCAGGGAAGAAGCACAGATACGCAGTATTTT,CSASKLQGRSTDTQYF
once,TRBV6-5,TRBJ2-5,-,TGTGCCAGCAGTTACTCGTCGGGCCAAGAGACCCAGTACTTC,CASSYSSGQETQYF
-,TRBV20-1,TRBJ1-6,-,TGCAGTGCTAGTCGTGTAGATTCACCCCTCCACTTT,CSASRVDSPLHF
-,TRBV7-3,TRBJ2-5,TRBD1,TGTGCCAGCAGCTTGGGACAGGGGAAGTCTTTGGAGACCCAGTACTTC,CASSLGQGKSLETQYF
-,TRBV28,TRBJ1-5,-,TGTGCCAGCAGCTCGAACGGCGGGGGCTTGGGCAATCAGCCCCAGCATTTT,CASSSNGGGLGNQPQHF
-,TRBV7-3,TRBJ2-5,-,TGTGCCAGCAGCTTAACGGGGGGAGGAGAGACCCAGTACTTC,CASSLTGGGETQYF
few,TRBV7-2,TRBJ2-1,TRBD1,TGTGCCAGCAGCCACCGACAGGGGTTCAATGAGCAGTTCTTC,CASSHRQGFNEQFF
-,TRBV5-4,TRBJ1-1,TRBD1,TGTGCCAGCAGCGCGGGACAGGGGTTGTTGAACACTGAAGCTTTCTTT,CASSAGQGLLNTEAFF
-,TRBV30,TRBJ2-3,TRBD1,TGTGCCTGGAGCGAGGACAGGGAAGGCACAGATACGCAGTATTTT,CAWSEDREGTDTQYF
-,TRBV7-2,TRBJ1-1,TRBD1,TGTGCCAGCAGCACCTGGGACAGGGACGGGGACACTGAAGCTTTCTTT,CASSTWDRDGDTEAFF
-,TRBV18,TRBJ1-5,-,TGTGCCAGCTCACCTTCCGGAGAATCTGTCCAGCCCCAGCATTTT,CASSPSGESVQPQHF
many,TRBV11-2,TRBJ1-3,-,TGTGCCAGCAGCTTAGGGACAGTTTCTTCCACCATATATTTT,CASSLGTVSSTIYF
few,TRBV19,TRBJ2-7,TRBD2,TGTGCCAGTAGTACGGCCCACGGGGGGGAGTACGAGCAGTACTTC,CASSTAHGGEYEQYF